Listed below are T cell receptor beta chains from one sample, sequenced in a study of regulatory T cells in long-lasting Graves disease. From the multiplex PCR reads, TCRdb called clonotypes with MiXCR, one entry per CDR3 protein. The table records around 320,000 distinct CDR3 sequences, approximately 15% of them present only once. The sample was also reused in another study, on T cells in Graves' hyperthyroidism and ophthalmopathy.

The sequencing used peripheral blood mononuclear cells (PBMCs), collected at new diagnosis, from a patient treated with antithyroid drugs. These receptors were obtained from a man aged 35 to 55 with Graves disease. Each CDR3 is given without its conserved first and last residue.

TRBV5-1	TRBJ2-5	ASNTGGEETQY
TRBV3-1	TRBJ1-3	ASSQRGGGGNTIY
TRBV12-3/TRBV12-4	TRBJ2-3	ASSFGTGEDTQY
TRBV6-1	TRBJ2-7	ASSGLAGGFYEQY
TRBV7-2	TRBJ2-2	ASSFLGLAGDLGELF
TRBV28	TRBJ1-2	ASSPPDRGNGYT
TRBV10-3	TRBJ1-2	AIRIDRVPGYT
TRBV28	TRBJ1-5	ASSPPQARQPQH
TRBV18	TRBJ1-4	ASSPIPTAENEKLF
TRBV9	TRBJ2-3	ASSVDQDSTDTQY
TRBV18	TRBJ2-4	ASSRTGGVDIQY
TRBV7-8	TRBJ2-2	ASSSVGDRNTGELF
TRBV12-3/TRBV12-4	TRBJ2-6	TSRMNSGANVLT
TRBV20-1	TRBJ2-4	SARSRQGGYIQY
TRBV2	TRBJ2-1	ASRSGAYNEQF
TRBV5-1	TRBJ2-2	ASSYYLQGNTGELF
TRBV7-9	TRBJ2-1	ASSFQTILGYNEQF
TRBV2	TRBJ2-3	ASSGDEGMQY
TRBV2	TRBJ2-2	ASSLDRTSKGF
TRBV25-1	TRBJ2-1	ASSLPGQRINEQF
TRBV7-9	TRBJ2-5	ASSPRMGFGKETQY
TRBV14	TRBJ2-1	ASSQDGGGPYNEQF
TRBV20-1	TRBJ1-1	SASMGTEAF
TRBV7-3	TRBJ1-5	ASSQTADQPQH
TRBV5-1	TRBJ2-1	ASSLLGAGSYNEQF
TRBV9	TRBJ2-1	ASSVDSGGAIEQF
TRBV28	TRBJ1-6	ASRGNSPLH
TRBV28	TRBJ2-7	ASSWTHTPEQY
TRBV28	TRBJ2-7	ASSSTGVPLEQY
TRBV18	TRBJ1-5	ASSPGRRSGQPQH
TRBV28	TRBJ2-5	ASGVGYQETQY
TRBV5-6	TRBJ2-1	ASNPTSGDNEQF
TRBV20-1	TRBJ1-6	SARSGNSSPLH
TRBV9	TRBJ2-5	ASCRTSGVETQY
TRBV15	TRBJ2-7	ATSRERVSYEQY
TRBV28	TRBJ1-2	ASSFPGAGGRGGYT
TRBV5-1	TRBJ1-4	ASSLAAGGRSTNEKLF
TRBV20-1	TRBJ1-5	SARKGTGMEPQH
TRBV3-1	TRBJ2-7	ASSQAGGYEQY
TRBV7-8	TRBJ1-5	ASSPNRQALNQPQH
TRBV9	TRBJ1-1	ASSVGGGVWTGGTEAF
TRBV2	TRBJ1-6	ASSEIGGSPLH
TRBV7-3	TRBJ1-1	ASSLYGGGNTEAF
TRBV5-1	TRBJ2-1	ASSLQGTGYNEQF
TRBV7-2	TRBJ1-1	ASSNSQGRHTEAF
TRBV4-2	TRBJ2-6	ASSQQGGPGANVVT
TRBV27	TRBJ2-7	ASSLSVWTGGVLYEQY
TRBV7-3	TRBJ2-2	ASSPRGGLAGTGELF
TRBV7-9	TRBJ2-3	ASSLRRESTDTQY
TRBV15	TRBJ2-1	ATSRVTGRRTWEQF
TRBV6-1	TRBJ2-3	ATSRGDLRDTQY
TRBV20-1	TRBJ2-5	SASLQETQY
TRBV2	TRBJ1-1	ATGRENTEAF
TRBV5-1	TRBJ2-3	ASSVLSGEITDTQY
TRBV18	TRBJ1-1	ASSPIYGGVTEAF
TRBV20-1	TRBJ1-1	SAGARGSTEAF
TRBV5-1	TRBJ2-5	ASSLGLNQETQY